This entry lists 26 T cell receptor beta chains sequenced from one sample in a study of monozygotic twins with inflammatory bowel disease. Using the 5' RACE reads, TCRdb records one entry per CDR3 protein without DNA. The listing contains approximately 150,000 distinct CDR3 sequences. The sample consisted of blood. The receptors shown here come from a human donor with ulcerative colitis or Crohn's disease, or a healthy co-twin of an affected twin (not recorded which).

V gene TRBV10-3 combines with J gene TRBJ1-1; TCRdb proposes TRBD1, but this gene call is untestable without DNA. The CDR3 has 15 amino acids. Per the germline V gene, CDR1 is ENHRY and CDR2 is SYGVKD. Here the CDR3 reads CAISEKGTRGTEAFF.

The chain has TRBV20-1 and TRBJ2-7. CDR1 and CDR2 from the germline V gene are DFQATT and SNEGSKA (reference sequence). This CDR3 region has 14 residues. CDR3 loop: CSACHSKKAYEQYF.

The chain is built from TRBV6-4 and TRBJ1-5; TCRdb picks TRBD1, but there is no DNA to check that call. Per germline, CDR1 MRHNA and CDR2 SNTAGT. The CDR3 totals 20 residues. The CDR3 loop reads CASSDSSPGAAGGGNQPQHF.

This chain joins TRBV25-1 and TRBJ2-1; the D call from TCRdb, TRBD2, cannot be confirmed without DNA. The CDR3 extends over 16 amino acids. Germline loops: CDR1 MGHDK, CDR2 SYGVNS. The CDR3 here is CASSAYEKRGVYEQFF.

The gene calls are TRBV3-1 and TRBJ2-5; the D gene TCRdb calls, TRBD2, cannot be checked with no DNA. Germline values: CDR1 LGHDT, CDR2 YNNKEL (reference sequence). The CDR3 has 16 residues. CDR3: CASSRTSGGPQETQYF.

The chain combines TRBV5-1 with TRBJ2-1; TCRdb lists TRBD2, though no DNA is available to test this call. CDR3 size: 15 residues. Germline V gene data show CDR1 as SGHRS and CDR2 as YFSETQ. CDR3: CASSLVAGAPNEQFF.

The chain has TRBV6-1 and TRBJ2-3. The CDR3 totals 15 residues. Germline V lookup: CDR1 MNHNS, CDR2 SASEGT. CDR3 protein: CASRTLRRGTDTQYF.

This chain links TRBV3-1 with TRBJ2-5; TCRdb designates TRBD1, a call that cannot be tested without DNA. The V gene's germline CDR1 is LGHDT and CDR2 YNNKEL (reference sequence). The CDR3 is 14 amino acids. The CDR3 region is CASSQSGTTETQYF.

This chain's CDR3 is CASTWGQGIYEQYF. This sequence joins TRBV12-3 or TRBV12-4 and TRBJ2-7; the TCRdb call, TRBD1, lacks DNA for checking. The CDR3 runs to 14 residues.

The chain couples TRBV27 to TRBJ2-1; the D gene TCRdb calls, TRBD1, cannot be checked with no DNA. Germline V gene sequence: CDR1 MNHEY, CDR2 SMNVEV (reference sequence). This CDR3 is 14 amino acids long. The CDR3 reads CASSFGQGRNEQFF.

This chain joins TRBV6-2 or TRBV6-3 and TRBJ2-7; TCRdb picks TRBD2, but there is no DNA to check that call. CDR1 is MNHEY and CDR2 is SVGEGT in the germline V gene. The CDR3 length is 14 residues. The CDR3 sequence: CASTSIVLPYEQYF.

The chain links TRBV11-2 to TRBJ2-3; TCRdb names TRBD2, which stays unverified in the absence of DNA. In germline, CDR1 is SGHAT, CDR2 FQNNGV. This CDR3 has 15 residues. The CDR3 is CASRPRDFTTDTQYF.

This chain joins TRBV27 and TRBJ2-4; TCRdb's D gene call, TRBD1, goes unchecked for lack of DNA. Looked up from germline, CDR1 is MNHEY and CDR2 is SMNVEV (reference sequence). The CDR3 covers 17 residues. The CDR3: CASSLSPIPGSKNIQYF.

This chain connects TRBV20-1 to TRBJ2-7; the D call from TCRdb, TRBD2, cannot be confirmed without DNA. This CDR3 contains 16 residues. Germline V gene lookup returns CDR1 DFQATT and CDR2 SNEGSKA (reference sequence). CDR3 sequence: CSARGGLAGFTYEQYF.

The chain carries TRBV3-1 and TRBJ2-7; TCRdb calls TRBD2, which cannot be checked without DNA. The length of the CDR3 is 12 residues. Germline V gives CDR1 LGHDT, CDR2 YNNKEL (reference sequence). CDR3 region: CASRGGGYEQYF.

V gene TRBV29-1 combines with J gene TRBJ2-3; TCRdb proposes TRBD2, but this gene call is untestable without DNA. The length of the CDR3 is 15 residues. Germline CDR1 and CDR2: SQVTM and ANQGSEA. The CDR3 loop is CSASGLAGGTDTQYF.

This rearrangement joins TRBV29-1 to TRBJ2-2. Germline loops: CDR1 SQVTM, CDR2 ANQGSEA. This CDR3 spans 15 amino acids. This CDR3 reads CSVEDQGTNTGELFF.

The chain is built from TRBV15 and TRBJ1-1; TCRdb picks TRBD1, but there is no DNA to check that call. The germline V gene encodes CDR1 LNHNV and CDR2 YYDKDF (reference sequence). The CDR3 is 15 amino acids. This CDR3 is CATSPPTRGNTEAFF.

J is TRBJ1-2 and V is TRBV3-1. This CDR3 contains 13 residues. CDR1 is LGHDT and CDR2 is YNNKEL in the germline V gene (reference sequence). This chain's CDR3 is CASSQGKRYGYTF.

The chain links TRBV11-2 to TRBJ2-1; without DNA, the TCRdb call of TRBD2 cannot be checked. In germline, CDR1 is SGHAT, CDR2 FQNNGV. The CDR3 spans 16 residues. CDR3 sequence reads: CASSPLAGGPHNEQFF.

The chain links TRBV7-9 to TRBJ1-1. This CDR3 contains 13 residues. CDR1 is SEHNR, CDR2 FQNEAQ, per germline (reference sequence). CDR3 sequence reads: CASSLESDSEAFF.

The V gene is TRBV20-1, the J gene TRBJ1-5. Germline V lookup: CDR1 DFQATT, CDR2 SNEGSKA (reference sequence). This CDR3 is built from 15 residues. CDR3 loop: CSARGSRRGNQPQHF.

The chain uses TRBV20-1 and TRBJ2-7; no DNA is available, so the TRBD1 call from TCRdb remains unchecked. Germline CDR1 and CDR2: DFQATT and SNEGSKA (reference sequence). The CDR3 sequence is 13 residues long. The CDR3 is CSARQGAIFEQYF.

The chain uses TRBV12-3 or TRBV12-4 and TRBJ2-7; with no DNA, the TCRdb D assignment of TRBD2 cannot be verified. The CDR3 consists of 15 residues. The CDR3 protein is CASSLSAGGSYEQYF.

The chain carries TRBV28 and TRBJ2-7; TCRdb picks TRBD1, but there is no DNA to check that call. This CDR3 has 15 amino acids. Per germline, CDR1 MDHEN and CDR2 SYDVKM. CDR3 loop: CASSPTGGSPYEQYF.

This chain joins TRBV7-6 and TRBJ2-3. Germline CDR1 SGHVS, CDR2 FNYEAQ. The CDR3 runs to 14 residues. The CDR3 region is CASSLRLAADTQYF.